This T cell receptor (beta chain) was documented in a study of follicular helper T cells after annual influenza vaccination. Sequencing used immunoSEQ multiplex PCR; TCRdb keeps in-frame clones, though not all of them. The sample gives roughly 15,000 clones, roughly 80% of which show up once; roughly 0.44% is in the top ten. This sample's time point: 2015-2016 season, pre-vaccination. Community-dwelling subjects without influenza vaccination in the prior 6 months were enrolled. Blood volume per time point ranged from about 35 to 100 mL. Concerning this clone itself: Its target is unknown.

General study points: ICOS-CD38- cTfh most often held earlier Day 7 ICOS+CD38+ clones. Recurrent ICOS+CD38+ cTfh clonotypes included tetramer and AIM influenza-specific ones.

The sequence was obtained from an adult who received the influenza vaccine. The source was CXCR5- memory CD4+ T cells sorted from blood, collected on the day of influenza vaccination.

CDR3 residues: CASSRANGETQYF. The CDR3 coding sequence is TGTGCCAGCAGTCGTGCTAACGGAGAGACCCAGTACTTC. V and J are TRBV7-9 and TRBJ2-5; D unresolved. V was shortened by 6 bases and J by 4 bases, with 12 bases between the two germline ends. CDR1 and CDR2 from the germline V gene are SEHNR and FQNEAQ (reference sequence). CDR3 size: 13 residues.